The source of this T cell receptor beta chain is a study of CD8 T cells in ankylosing spondylitis. Points from the study as a whole: Characteristic, it appeared, of ankylosing spondylitis blood was a TCR beta motif of eight highly homologous variants. Significant enrichment of disease-linked clones was reported in matched ankylosing spondylitis synovial fluid.

At least ten counts were recorded for this clonotype. The antigen is unknown. CDR1 is LGHDT and CDR2 is YNNKEL in the germline V gene (reference sequence). The CDR3 has 15 residues. V was trimmed by 3 bases and J by 3 bases, leaving 14 bases between them. MiXCR, applied by TCRdb to the 5' RACE reads, yields one record per CDR3 protein. Altogether fewer than 550,000 distinct CDR3 sequences are present, about 5.4% being singletons, with the ten largest covering around 3.6%. The sequencing sample was made of blood, either unsorted or a sorted T cell fraction (not recorded which). This clonotype was sampled from a male donor with ankylosing spondylitis. The genes are TRBV3-1 and TRBJ1-1, with TRBD1 as a possible D gene (5 bases). This CDR3 reads CASSHPGHGHTEAFF. The CDR3 region has the DNA TGTGCCAGCAGCCACCCGGGGCACGGACACACTGAAGCTTTCTTT.